Described below is a single T cell receptor beta chain sequence and its context. The target antigen is unknown. This record belongs to a study of shared clonotypes between healthy human individuals. This CDR3 is built from 14 residues. Per the germline V gene, CDR1 is KGHSH and CDR2 is LQKENI. Trimming took off 3 bases at V and 8 bases at J, with 14 bases between the two ends. The study drew all its donors from Caucasian adults living in Nashville, Tennessee. Running of the assay took place at deep level. Profiling relied on immunoSEQ multiplex PCR, and the TCRdb table lists in-frame clones only, not all of them. The sample lists 1 million to 1.3 million clones, around 78% seen once, with under 0.8% in the top ten. Whole-study results and caveats: Shared clonotypes: about 5% naive CD4, roughly 3.8% naive CD8, about 2.2% memory CD4, under 0.45% memory CD8. Represented diversity (both genetic and exposure-history) was limited by the small number of donors.

The chain employs TRBV18 and TRBJ1-5, with D tentatively TRBD1 (5 bases). Specimen: memory CD4+ T cells from PBMCs. The subset was: CD45RA-negative fraction. The TCR comes from a man aged 18-30 years in good health. Some clones in this sample may be carry-over from other donors' samples. The CDR3 bases are TGTGCCAGCTCACCGAGTGGGGGTCTAGAGCCCCAGCATTTT. Residues: CASSPSGGLEPQHF.